The rows below give T cell receptor beta chains drawn from one sample of a study of shared clonotypes between healthy human individuals. Repertoires were generated with immunoSEQ multiplex PCR, while TCRdb's copy carries only in-frame clones and drops some. The table shows some 1.5 million clones, with 95% to 97% occurring only once. The sequencing input was naive CD4+ T cells sorted from blood. The receptors were gathered from a man aged 25-45 years in good health. CDR3s include the opening cysteine and the closing phenylalanine or tryptophan. A D gene is named only where the DNA matches it firmly. Expanded clones are given a class, and other clones once, few, many or no size at all.

D gene,V gene,clone size,J gene,CDR3 length,CDR3 protein,CDR3 DNA
TRBD1,TRBV6-6,once,TRBJ2-7,13,CATKGTVTYEQYF,TGTGCCACCAAGGGGACAGTTACCTACGAGCAGTACTTC
.,TRBV15,.,TRBJ1-4,15,CATSRPRKGDEKLFF,TGTGCCACCAGCAGGCCTAGGAAAGGAGATGAAAAACTGTTTTTT
TRBD1,TRBV27,.,TRBJ1-1,16,CASSPMRQGLSTEAFF,TGTGCCAGCAGTCCGATGCGACAGGGTTTGAGCACTGAAGCTTTCTTT
TRBD2,TRBV27,.,TRBJ2-7,15,CASSVRGRAHYEQYF,TGTGCCAGCAGCGTCCGCGGGAGGGCCCACTACGAGCAGTACTTC
.,TRBV7-2,.,TRBJ1-5,14,CASSLLLSNQPQHF,TGTGCCAGCAGCTTACTACTTAGCAATCAGCCCCAGCATTTT
TRBD2,TRBV6-5,.,TRBJ2-1,14,CASSTGLGSTEQFF,TGTGCCAGCAGTACCGGACTAGGTTCGACTGAGCAGTTCTTC
TRBD2,TRBV9,.,TRBJ2-2,16,CASSQKRETNTGELFF,TGTGCCAGCAGCCAAAAGCGGGAAACGAACACCGGGGAGCTGTTTTTT
.,TRBV15,.,TRBJ2-3,17,CATSRDHGGQSTDTQYF,TGTGCCACCAGCAGAGATCACGGAGGGCAGAGCACAGATACGCAGTATTTT
TRBD2,TRBV7-2,.,TRBJ2-3,14,CASSLAGGVDTQYF,TGTGCCAGCAGCTTAGCGGGAGGGGTAGATACGCAGTATTTT
TRBD1,TRBV28,.,TRBJ1-1,16,CASSFGTGGWGTEAFF,TGTGCCAGCAGTTTCGGGACAGGGGGCTGGGGCACTGAAGCTTTCTTT
TRBD2,TRBV28,.,TRBJ2-1,15,CASSSSGRVYNEQFF,TGTGCCAGCAGTTCTAGCGGGAGGGTCTACAATGAGCAGTTCTTC